The 7 T cell receptor beta chains below come from one sample, sequenced in a study of cytomegalovirus exposure and HLA in healthy donors. PCR involved 60 Vbeta and 13 Jbeta primers. Libraries were prepared by immunoSEQ multiplex PCR; TCRdb keeps only in-frame clonotypes and omits some of them. Of about 130,000 clones in the sample, roughly 85% are singletons; the top ten hold around 3.5%. Specimen: PBMCs. The receptors here all came from a woman between 35 and 50 years old in good health and CMV-seropositive.

This chain links TRBV19 with TRBJ1-5; 8 nucleotides agree with TRBD1. Germline-derived CDR1 and CDR2 are LNHDA and SQIVND (reference sequence). Unmatched junction bases numbered 4, after V lost 4 bases and J lost 2 bases. The CDR3 is 15 residues long. As DNA, the CDR3 is TGTGCCAGTAGTACACAACAGGGGGGCAATCAGCCCCAGCATTTT. Amino acid sequence: CASSTQQGGNQPQHF.

This clone was observed a handful of times. This sequence joins TRBV4-1 and TRBJ2-7, with 11 bases that match TRBD1. Germline V lookup: CDR1 MGHRA, CDR2 YSYEKL. The V segment lost 1 base and the J segment 1 base; nucleotides outside the gene matches: 9. This CDR3 is built from 18 residues. DNA for the CDR3: TGCGCCAGCAGCCAAGGGACAGGGGGCCCCCCAAGGTCCTACGAGCAGTACTTC. Translated, it gives CASSQGTGGPPRSYEQYF.

The V call is TRBV9, the J call TRBJ1-3; TRBD1 matches 7 bases. The CDR3 spans 17 residues. Germline loops: CDR1 SGDLS, CDR2 YYNGEE. V lost 0 bases and J lost 0; bases outside the gene matches: 6. CDR3 coding DNA: TGTGCCAGCAGCGTAGAGACAGGGACTGGCTCTGGAAACACCATATATTTT. The encoded protein is CASSVETGTGSGNTIYF. The variable domain in full, with the rest retrieved from reference TRBV9 and TRBJ1-3, is DSGVTQTPKHLITATGQRVTLRCSPRSGDLSVYWYQQSLDQGLQFLIQYYNGEERAKGNILERFSAQQFPDLHSELNLSSLELGDSALYFCASSVETGTGSGNTIYFGEGSWLTVV.

As concerns this clone: One end of the junction varies from germline; a read error may be responsible. The rearrangement links TRBV6-6 to TRBJ2-7; 8 bases line up with TRBD1. The CDR3 contains 12 residues. Looked up from germline, CDR1 is MNHNY and CDR2 is SVGAGI (reference sequence). In DNA form, the CDR3 reads TGTGCCAGCAGCTACTTAGAGGACAGGGCATACTTC. It is translated as CASSYLEDRAYF.

This chain connects TRBV5-1 to TRBJ2-3; TRBD2 aligns across 10 bases. The CDR3 totals 19 residues. The germline V gene encodes CDR1 SGHRS and CDR2 YFSETQ. The trim removed 3 bases at V and 4 bases at J, leaving 17 bases unmatched. CDR3: CASSWTGSGQRGGADTQYF. CDR3 in DNA: TGCGCCAGCAGCTGGACAGGGTCGGGCCAGCGGGGGGGGGCAGATACGCAGTATTTT.

The chain combines TRBV11-2 with TRBJ1-1, with D tentatively TRBD1 (5 bases). CDR1 and CDR2 (germline): SGHAT, FQNNGV. V was trimmed by 0 bases and J by 5 bases, leaving 7 bases between them. The CDR3 length is 13 residues. The CDR3 DNA is TGTGCCAGCAGCTTAGAAAGGGGTACTGAAGCTTTCTTT. This translates into CASSLERGTEAFF.

The gene calls are TRBV4-1 and TRBJ2-7, with TRBD1 matching 8 bases. There are 12 residues in the CDR3. V was pared by 3 bases and J by 8 bases, with 3 bases of the junction left unmatched. CDR1 is MGHRA and CDR2 is YSYEKL in the germline V gene. CDR3 region: CASSQDRAKQYF. CDR3 in DNA: TGCGCCAGCAGCCAGGACAGGGCCAAGCAGTACTTC.